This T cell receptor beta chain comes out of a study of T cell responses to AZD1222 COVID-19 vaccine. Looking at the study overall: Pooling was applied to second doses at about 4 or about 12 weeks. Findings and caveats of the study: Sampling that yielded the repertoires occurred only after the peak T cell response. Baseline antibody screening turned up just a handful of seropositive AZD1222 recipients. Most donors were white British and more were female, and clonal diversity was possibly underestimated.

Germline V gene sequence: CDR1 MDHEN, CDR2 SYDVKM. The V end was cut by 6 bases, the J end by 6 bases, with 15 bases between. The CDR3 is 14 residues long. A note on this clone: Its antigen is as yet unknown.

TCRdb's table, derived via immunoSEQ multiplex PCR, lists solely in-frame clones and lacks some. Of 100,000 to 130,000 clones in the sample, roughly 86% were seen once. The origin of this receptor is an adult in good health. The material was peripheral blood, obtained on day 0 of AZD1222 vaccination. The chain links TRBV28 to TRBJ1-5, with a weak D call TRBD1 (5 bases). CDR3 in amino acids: CASRVGTRSQPQHF. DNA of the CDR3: TGTGCCAGCAGGGTTGGGACCCGGAGTCAGCCCCAGCATTTT.